These T cell receptor beta chains were read from a single sample in a study of siplizumab effects on memory and regulatory T cells. Sequencing used immunoSEQ multiplex PCR; TCRdb keeps in-frame clones, though not all of them. Altogether approximately 120,000 clones are present, around 93% being singletons, with the ten largest covering roughly 0.16%. Sequencing was carried out using non-Treg CD4+ T cells sorted from blood. The receptors derive from a human donor in good health. The CDR3 runs from the conserved cysteine through the conserved F or W. D genes are given only for firm matches. Part of the rows lack a size; the others show once, few, many or a class for expanded clones.

d_call j_call v_call clone_size cdr3_length cdr3_nt cdr3_aa
- TRBJ2-2 TRBV18 - 12 TGTGCCAGCTCACCAATGACCGGGGAGCTGTTTTTT CASSPMTGELFF
- TRBJ1-6 TRBV10-2 - 14 TGCGCCAGCAGTGAGGGGGTACTGAATTCACCCCTCCACTTT CASSEGVLNSPLHF
- TRBJ2-2 TRBV28 - 11 TGTGCCAGCAGGCGAACCGGGGAGCTGTTTTTT CASRRTGELFF
- TRBJ1-3 TRBV18 - 16 TGTGCCAGCTCACCCGGAGAGGGTCTTTCCGGAAACACCATATATTTT CASSPGEGLSGNTIYF
- TRBJ1-2 TRBV5-1 - 14 TGCGCCAGCAGCTTGGTAGCGTCGACCTATGGCTACACCTTC CASSLVASTYGYTF
- TRBJ2-3 TRBV7-6 - 14 TGTGCCAGCAGCAGTCGTCCGGGGGCAGATACGCAGTATTTT CASSSRPGADTQYF
- TRBJ1-2 TRBV4-3 once 15 TGCGCCAGCAGCCAAGAAGGTCGGGGGGGCTATGGCTACACCTTC CASSQEGRGGYGYTF
- TRBJ2-1 TRBV7-2 - 15 TGTGCCAGCAGCTTATCCGGGACGGTCTACAATGAGCAGTTCTTC CASSLSGTVYNEQFF
TRBD1 TRBJ2-3 TRBV6-6 - 16 TGTGCCAGCAGTCAAATAGGACAGGGAGGAGAAAATACGCAGTATTTT CASSQIGQGGENTQYF
- TRBJ2-3 TRBV5-6 - 15 TGTGCCAGCAGTTTTCAGGGTGCCGCCACAGATACGCAGTATTTT CASSFQGAATDTQYF
- TRBJ1-6 TRBV7-9 - 12 TGTGCCAGCAGCTTAGGGGATTCACCCCTCCACTTT CASSLGDSPLHF
- TRBJ1-4 TRBV6-1 - 12 TGTGCCAGCAGAGCCGGGGCTGAAAAACTGTTTTTT CASRAGAEKLFF
- TRBJ2-6 TRBV25-1 - 13 TGTGCCAGCAGTATCGCCGGGGCCAACGTCCTGACTTTC CASSIAGANVLTF
- TRBJ2-2 TRBV11-1 - 14 TGTGCCAGCAGCTTAGAGGCCGGGCCCGGGGAGCTGTTTTTT CASSLEAGPGELFF
- TRBJ2-7 TRBV19 - 15 TGTGCCACTAACCCTGGGAAGGGTAATTCCTACGAGCAGTACTTC CATNPGKGNSYEQYF
TRBD1 TRBJ1-2 TRBV9 - 12 TGTGCCAATAGTGACAGGGGAGATGGCTACACCTTC CANSDRGDGYTF
TRBD1 TRBJ1-2 TRBV6-1 - 12 TGTGCCAGCGCGTACACAGGGGATGGCTACACCTTC CASAYTGDGYTF
- TRBJ2-2 TRBV5-1 - 14 TGCGCCAGCAGCCCGGACACCTACACCGGGGAGCTGTTTTTT CASSPDTYTGELFF
TRBD1 TRBJ1-2 TRBV28 - 15 TGTGCCAGCGAAACAGGGGGCGGTCGAGCCTATGGCTACACCTTC CASETGGGRAYGYTF
- TRBJ1-4 TRBV27 once 18 TGTGCCAGCCGAAAATTCCCTCTACAGGGATCGGGTAATGAAAAACTGTTTTTT CASRKFPLQGSGNEKLFF
- TRBJ1-2 TRBV4-3 - 13 TGCGCCAGCAGCCAAGATGTGACCTATGGCTACACCTTC CASSQDVTYGYTF
- TRBJ2-2 TRBV9 - 15 TGTGCCAGCAGCGTAAGTTCACGGGACACCGGGGAGCTGTTTTTT CASSVSSRDTGELFF
TRBD2 TRBJ2-7 TRBV9 - 14 TGTGCCAGCAGCCCGGGACTAGCACCCTACGAGCAGTACTTC CASSPGLAPYEQYF
TRBD1 TRBJ1-4 TRBV19 - 15 TGTGCCAGTGGAGTCTCGGGACAGGGGGGTGAAAAACTGTTTTTT CASGVSGQGGEKLFF
- TRBJ2-3 TRBV30 once 11 TGTGCCTGGAGTGGGACAGATACGCAGTATTTT CAWSGTDTQYF
- TRBJ2-2 TRBV27 - 15 TGTGCCAGCAGTGCCGGGACACTGAACACCGGGGAGCTGTTTTTT CASSAGTLNTGELFF
- TRBJ2-5 TRBV6-1 - 13 TGTGCCAGCAGTCCCCTAGGAGAAGAGACCCAGTACTTC CASSPLGEETQYF
- TRBJ2-5 TRBV7-2 once 10 TGTGCCAGCCCCCCTGAGACCCAGTACTTC CASPPETQYF
- TRBJ2-3 TRBV28 - 15 TGTGCCAGCAGTTTGGGCTCAGGGGGACTAGATACGCAGTATTTT CASSLGSGGLDTQYF
- TRBJ2-3 TRBV21-1 - 15 TGTGCCAGCAGCCAGATTAGTCTTAGCACAGATACGCAGTATTTT CASSQISLSTDTQYF
- TRBJ2-1 TRBV23-1 - 19 TGCGCCAGCAGTCAATCGAGGATCGGCTCCCTAGAATCCTACAATGAGCAGTTCTTC CASSQSRIGSLESYNEQFF
- TRBJ2-5 TRBV5-1 few 13 TGCGCCAGCAGCTGGGAGAACCAAGAGACCCAGTACTTC CASSWENQETQYF
TRBD2 TRBJ2-1 TRBV11-2 - 14 TGTGCCAGCAGCTTAGATTCGGGAGCGGGGGTACGGTTCTTC CASSLDSGAGVRFF
TRBD1 TRBJ1-2 TRBV30 - 12 TGTGCCTGGTCGGGGACAGGGGATGGCTACACCTTC CAWSGTGDGYTF
- TRBJ1-4 TRBV5-1 - 15 TGCGCCAGCACCACAGCGGGGGGCCTAAATGAAAAACTGTTTTTT CASTTAGGLNEKLFF
- TRBJ2-7 TRBV4-1 - 15 TGCGCCAGCAGCCAAACCTGGACTTCCTCCTACGAGCAGTACTTC CASSQTWTSSYEQYF
TRBD2 TRBJ2-3 TRBV14 - 14 TGTGCCAGCAACCCGACTAGCGGCACAGATACGCAGTATTTT CASNPTSGTDTQYF